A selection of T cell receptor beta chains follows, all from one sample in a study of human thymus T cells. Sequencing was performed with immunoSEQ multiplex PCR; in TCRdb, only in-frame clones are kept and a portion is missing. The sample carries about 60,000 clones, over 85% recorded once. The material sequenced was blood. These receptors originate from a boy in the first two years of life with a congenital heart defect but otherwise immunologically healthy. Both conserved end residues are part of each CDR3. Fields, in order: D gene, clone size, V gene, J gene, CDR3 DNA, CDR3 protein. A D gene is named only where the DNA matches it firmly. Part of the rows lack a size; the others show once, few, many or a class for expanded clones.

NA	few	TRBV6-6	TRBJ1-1	TGTGCCAGCAGGGGCACTGAAGCTTTCTTT	CASRGTEAFF
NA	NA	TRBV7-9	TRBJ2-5	TGTGCCAGCAGCTTAGAGATAGGCAGGCAAAAAGAGACCCAGTACTTC	CASSLEIGRQKETQYF
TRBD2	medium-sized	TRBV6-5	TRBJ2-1	TGTGCCAGCAGTTCAAAGCGGGGGGGTTACAATGAGCAGTTCTTC	CASSSKRGGYNEQFF
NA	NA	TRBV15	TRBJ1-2	TGTGCCACCAGCAGGGGAGACTACAACTATGGCTACACCTTC	CATSRGDYNYGYTF
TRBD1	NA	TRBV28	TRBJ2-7	TGTGCCAGCAGTTTAGGGACAGGGACCCACGAGCAGTACTTC	CASSLGTGTHEQYF
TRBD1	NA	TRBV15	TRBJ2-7	TGTGCCACCAGCAGAACAGGGGGCCGCACCGGATCCTACGAGCAGTACTTC	CATSRTGGRTGSYEQYF
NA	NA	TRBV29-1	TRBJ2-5	TGCAGCCCGAGGGGACTTGAAAGGACCCCAAAGGAGACCCAGTACTTC	CSPRGLERTPKETQYF
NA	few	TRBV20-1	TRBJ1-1	TGCAGTGCTCAACGTACCAATGAAGCTTTCTTT	CSAQRTNEAFF
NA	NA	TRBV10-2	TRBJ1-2	TGCGCCAGCAGTGAGTCGGGGAATGGCTACACCTTC	CASSESGNGYTF
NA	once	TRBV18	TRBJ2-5	TGTGCCAGCTCACCGCGGCGGTCCCAAGAGACCCAGTACTTC	CASSPRRSQETQYF
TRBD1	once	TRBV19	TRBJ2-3	TGTGCCACCCGGGACAGGGCCACAGATACGCAGTATTTT	CATRDRATDTQYF
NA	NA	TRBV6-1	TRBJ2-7	TGTGCCAGCAGTGAACCTACAGGGTACGAGTACTTC	CASSEPTGYEYF
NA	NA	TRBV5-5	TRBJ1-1	TGTGCCAGCAGCTTGGATTGGACACCCGACACTGAAGCTTTCTTT	CASSLDWTPDTEAFF
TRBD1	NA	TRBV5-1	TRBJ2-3	TGCGCCAGCACGGAAACAGGGGGCATAGATACGCAGTATTTT	CASTETGGIDTQYF
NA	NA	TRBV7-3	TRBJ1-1	TGTGCCAGCAGCTCCCCTTCCACTGAAGCTTTCTTT	CASSSPSTEAFF
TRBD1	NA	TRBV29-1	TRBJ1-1	TGCAGCGCCCAGACAGGGGGTGACACTGAAGCTTTCTTT	CSAQTGGDTEAFF
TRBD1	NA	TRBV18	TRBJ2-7	TGTGCCAGCTCGCCCAGGGACAGGGTCTACGAGCAGTACTTC	CASSPRDRVYEQYF
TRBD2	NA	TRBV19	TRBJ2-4	TGTGCCAGTAGTATAGTTGAACTAGCGCCAGCCAAAAACATTCAGTACTTC	CASSIVELAPAKNIQYF
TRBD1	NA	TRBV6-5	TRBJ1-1	TGTGCCAGCAGCACCGGACAGGGGGCGGGAGCTTTCTTT	CASSTGQGAGAFF
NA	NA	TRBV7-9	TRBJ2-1	TGTGCCAGCAGTTTACGGGGGTTCTCCTACAATGAGCAGTTCTTC	CASSLRGFSYNEQFF
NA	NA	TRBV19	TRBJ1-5	TGTGCCACCCACGGTAGGGGACAAAATAGCAATCAGCCCCAGCATTTT	CATHGRGQNSNQPQHF
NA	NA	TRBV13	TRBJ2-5	TGTGCCAGCAGCTTATTTGGGGCGGAGACCCAGTACTTC	CASSLFGAETQYF
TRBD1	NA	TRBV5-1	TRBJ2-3	TGCGCCAGCTCCGGGACAGGGATAGATACGCAGTATTTT	CASSGTGIDTQYF
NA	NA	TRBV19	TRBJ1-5	TGTGCCAGTAGTATAGGCACCCGGGCCAATCAGCCCCAGCATTTT	CASSIGTRANQPQHF
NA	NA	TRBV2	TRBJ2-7	TGTGCCAGCAGGGCCCGAGTGAACTACGAGCAGTACTTC	CASRARVNYEQYF
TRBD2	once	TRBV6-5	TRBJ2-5	TGTGCCAGCGGCGGGAGGGCCGGAGAGACCCAGTACTTC	CASGGRAGETQYF
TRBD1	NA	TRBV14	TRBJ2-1	TGTGCCAGCAGCCCGGGACAGATCTTCTACAATGAGCAGTTCTTC	CASSPGQIFYNEQFF
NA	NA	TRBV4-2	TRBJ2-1	TGTGCCAGCAGCCAAGAGGCAATCATAGCGGTTAATGAGCAGTTCTTC	CASSQEAIIAVNEQFF
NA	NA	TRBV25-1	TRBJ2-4	TGTGCCAGCAGTGGCAATACAGGGGGGGGAACCAAAAACATTCAGTACTTC	CASSGNTGGGTKNIQYF
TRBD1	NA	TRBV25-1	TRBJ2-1	TGTGCCAGCAGTGGAGGGGGACAGGCCAATGAGCAGTTCTTC	CASSGGGQANEQFF
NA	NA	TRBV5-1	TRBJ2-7	TGCGCCAGCAGCGGAGGTCCGACCTACGAGCAGTACTTC	CASSGGPTYEQYF
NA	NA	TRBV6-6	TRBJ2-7	TGTGCCAGCAGTTACTCGATCTTGGGGCCCGACGAGCAGTACTTC	CASSYSILGPDEQYF
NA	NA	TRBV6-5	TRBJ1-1	TGTGCCAGCAGTTACGGCGGGGGCACTGAAGCTTTCTTT	CASSYGGGTEAFF
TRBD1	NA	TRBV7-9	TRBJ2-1	TGTGCCAGCAGCCCGACAGGGCCCTACAATGAGCAGTTCTTC	CASSPTGPYNEQFF
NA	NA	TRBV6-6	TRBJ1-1	TGTGCCAGCATTCAAGGGGCAGTCCCCACTGAAGCTTTCTTT	CASIQGAVPTEAFF
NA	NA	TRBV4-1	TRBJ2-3	TGCGCCAGCAGCCAACGTACCCTCAGGGGGGGCACTAGCACAGATACGCAGTATTTT	CASSQRTLRGGTSTDTQYF
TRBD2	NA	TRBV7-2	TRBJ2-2	TGTGCCAGCAGCTATTCCGGGGGGGGCACCGGGGAGCTGTTTTTT	CASSYSGGGTGELFF